This T cell receptor (beta chain) derives from a study of T-cell memory formation after mild COVID-19. Study conclusions and caveats: Second-wave clones with a day 37 peak had unconfirmed SARS-CoV-2 specificity. Clones shrinking between day 15 and 85 showed a balanced CD4/CD8 split, and those that grew later tilted toward CD4+. Contracting clones localized mainly to CM and EM when CD4+ and mainly to EMRA when CD8+. Memory from before infection featured some responding clones, which suggests cross-reactive memory joined.

A single record per CDR3 protein comes from TCRdb applying MiXCR to the 5' RACE reads. Of around 250,000 distinct CDR3 sequences in the sample, roughly 10% were seen once. This CDR3 comprises 15 residues. Germline V gene lookup returns CDR1 MNHEY and CDR2 SVGAGI. V lost 4 bases, J lost 0 bases, and 11 bases lay in between. Worth noting for this clonotype: Its target is not known.

This clonotype was sampled from a man in his late teens or twenties who had mild COVID-19 (a few samples of this study predate the infection). Cell type and time point are not known. The V gene is TRBV6-5, the J gene TRBJ2-3; no reliable D call. The material sequenced was PBMCs or a T cell subset sorted from them (not recorded which). The CDR3 spells CASSLLFSSTDTQYF. CDR3 in DNA: TGTGCCAGCAGTTTACTATTTTCTAGCACAGATACGCAGTATTTT.